This TCR beta chain was retrieved from a study of blood T cell repertoires in COVID-19. Study-level information: COVID-19 samples collected from the United States, Italy and Spain covered acute and convalescent phases. Nucleic acid was either cDNA or gDNA, and it came from T cells, B-cell-depleted T cells, or PBMCs.

The V gene end was trimmed by 3 bases and the J gene end by 3 bases; junction bases not matched to a gene: 9. Per the germline V gene, CDR1 is SQVTM and CDR2 is ANQGSEA. CDR3 length equals 15 residues. Original processing methods: From reference gene primer amplification, estimates of nucleated cell counts were derived. Profiled with immunoSEQ multiplex PCR; TCRdb holds only in-frame clones, not every one. V and J calls and clone size are copied from that table; D and trimming were computed from the DNA. Of some 150,000 clones listed, approximately 86% are singletons. The TCR sequence derives from a woman aged 55-70 years with active or convalescent COVID-19. The chain is built from TRBV29-1 and TRBJ2-7; 9 nucleotides agree with TRBD1. The sequencing sample was made of peripheral blood. The CDR3 coding sequence is TGCAGCGTTGATGATCCGGGACAGGGAGTCTACGAGCAGTACTTC. It codes for CSVDDPGQGVYEQYF.